This TCR beta chain was identified in a study of T cell responses to AZD1222 COVID-19 vaccine. As concerns this clone: Antigen specificity is unknown.

Study-level points and caveats: Most donors were white British, females outnumbered males, and clonal diversity was possibly underestimated.

Assay used: immunoSEQ multiplex PCR; TCRdb lists only in-frame clones, some missing. The sample has 91,000 or so clones, roughly 90% seen once. The CDR3 has 15 amino acids. CDR1 is GTSNPN and CDR2 is SVGIG in the germline V gene (reference sequence). V trimming: 4 bases; J trimming: 10 bases; junction bases outside the gene matches: 17. Analysis merged second doses at about 4 or about 12 weeks. Sequencing was performed on peripheral blood, taken 28 days after the second AZD1222 dose. The chain couples TRBV30 to TRBJ1-1; 8 positions agree with TRBD1. The source of this sequence is an adult who received the AZD1222 COVID-19 vaccine. CDR3 sequence (DNA): TGTGCCTGGACCATTCTGACAGGGGCGCAAAACACAGCTTTCTTT. This sequence encodes CAWTILTGAQNTAFF.